A selection of T cell receptor beta chains follows, all from one sample in a study of early T cells in non-severe SARS-CoV-2 infection. In TCRdb, the 5' RACE reads were re-called with MiXCR into one record per CDR3 protein. This table has roughly 80,000 distinct CDR3 sequences, roughly a sixth appearing once. Sequencing was done on a sample of whole blood. The source is an adult who was a healthcare worker with PCR-confirmed SARS-CoV-2 infection or an uninfected control (not recorded which). Each CDR3 is given with its conserved first and last residue. A D gene is named only where the DNA matches it firmly. Size values are once, few and many counts, or a class for expanded clones, and some rows have none.

v_gene	d_gene	abundance	j_gene	CDR3aa	CDR3nt
TRBV5-1	-	-	TRBJ2-3	CASSQGFTDTQYF	TGCGCCAGCAGCCAGGGATTCACAGATACGCAGTATTTT
TRBV12-3/TRBV12-4	-	-	TRBJ2-2	CASSSRDTMNTGELFF	TGTGCCAGCAGTTCGCGGGACACTATGAACACCGGGGAGCTGTTTTTT
TRBV29-1	TRBD2	-	TRBJ2-1	CSVELLAGGSPSSYNEQFF	TGCAGCGTTGAATTACTAGCGGGAGGGTCTCCTAGCTCCTACAATGAGCAGTTCTTC
TRBV25-1	-	few	TRBJ2-2	CASSESRTPVRGELFF	TGTGCCAGCAGTGAATCCCGGACACCGGTTAGGGGGGAGCTGTTTTTT
TRBV9	TRBD2	-	TRBJ2-5	CASSFGTTSQETQYF	TGTGCCAGCAGCTTCGGGACTACGTCTCAAGAGACCCAGTACTTC
TRBV6-5	TRBD1	few	TRBJ2-7	CATTGGPYEQYF	TGTGCCACCACAGGGGGTCCCTACGAGCAGTACTTC
TRBV2	-	few	TRBJ1-6	CASSADSPLHF	TGTGCCAGCAGTGCAGATTCACCCCTCCACTTT
TRBV2	-	once	TRBJ2-1	CASDPDGDSYNEQFF	TGTGCCAGCGACCCGGACGGTGACTCCTACAATGAGCAGTTCTTC
TRBV3-1	-	many	TRBJ1-1	CASSQRTNTEAFF	TGTGCCAGCAGCCAAAGGACGAACACTGAAGCTTTCTTT
TRBV4-2	-	few	TRBJ2-7	CASRRDSSYEQYF	TGTGCCAGCAGACGTGATAGCTCCTACGAGCAGTACTTC
TRBV10-3	TRBD1	-	TRBJ2-2	CAISEGQGIAGELFF	TGTGCCATCAGCGAAGGACAGGGGATCGCCGGGGAGCTGTTTTTT
TRBV20-1	-	-	TRBJ2-1	CSARDQRAYNEQFF	TGCAGTGCTAGAGATCAGCGGGCTTACAATGAGCAGTTCTTC
TRBV12-3/TRBV12-4	TRBD2	few	TRBJ2-7	CASSRTSAGEQYF	TGTGCCAGCAGTCGGACTAGCGCGGGGGAGCAGTACTTC
TRBV19	TRBD1	-	TRBJ2-3	CASSVGDRLTADTQYF	TGTGCCAGTAGTGTGGGGGACAGGCTGACAGCAGATACGCAGTATTTT
TRBV19	-	-	TRBJ2-1	CASSIQQVSSYNEQFF	TGTGCCAGTAGTATTCAACAGGTCAGCTCCTACAATGAGCAGTTCTTC
TRBV20-1	TRBD2	-	TRBJ2-1	CSARGGSGRSSYNEQFF	TGCAGTGCTAGAGGGGGCAGCGGGAGGAGCTCCTACAATGAGCAGTTCTTC
TRBV10-2	-	-	TRBJ1-1	CASSDRGSLNTEAFF	TGCGCCAGCAGTGACAGGGGTTCACTGAACACTGAAGCTTTCTTT
TRBV20-1	-	few	TRBJ2-1	CSVRIRGNSYNEQFF	TGCAGTGTCCGTATCCGCGGCAACTCCTACAATGAGCAGTTCTTC
TRBV7-9	TRBD1	-	TRBJ2-7	CASSSLGGDRDYEQYF	TGTGCCAGCAGCTCCCTGGGTGGGGACAGGGACTACGAGCAGTACTTC
TRBV5-4	-	few	TRBJ2-7	CATSEGGPHTYEQYF	TGTGCCACCTCGGAGGGGGGACCCCACACCTACGAGCAGTACTTC
TRBV28	-	-	TRBJ2-2	CASSLDSAGELFF	TGTGCCAGCAGTTTAGACAGCGCCGGGGAGCTGTTTTTT
TRBV27	-	few	TRBJ1-3	CASSLGGGSGNTIYF	TGTGCCAGCAGTTTAGGTGGTGGGTCTGGAAACACCATATATTTT
TRBV7-3	-	few	TRBJ2-3	CASSLIGGSTDTQYF	TGTGCCAGCAGCTTAATCGGCGGAAGCACAGATACGCAGTATTTT
TRBV30	TRBD2	-	TRBJ2-7	CAGRDGASYEQYF	TGTGCCGGGAGGGACGGGGCCTCCTACGAGCAGTACTTC
TRBV29-1	-	-	TRBJ2-2	CSVGGVKGNTGELFF	TGCAGCGTGGGCGGGGTCAAGGGAAACACCGGGGAGCTGTTTTTT
TRBV30	-	many	TRBJ2-1	CAWSLTGNEQFF	TGTGCCTGGAGTCTCACAGGGAATGAGCAGTTCTTC
TRBV20-1	-	few	TRBJ1-3	CSAPWQGPGNTIYF	TGCAGTGCCCCTTGGCAGGGCCCAGGAAACACCATATATTTT
TRBV11-2	TRBD2	-	TRBJ2-3	CASSSMGLAVQSTDTQYF	TGTGCCAGCAGCTCCATGGGACTAGCGGTCCAGAGCACAGATACGCAGTATTTT
TRBV7-6	TRBD1	-	TRBJ2-3	CASSLSTGGVIFLSSTDTQYF	TGTGCCAGCAGCTTAAGTACAGGGGGCGTTATCTTCCTATCTAGCACAGATACGCAGTATTTT
TRBV11-2	-	-	TRBJ2-7	CASSFSDGREQYF	TGTGCCAGCAGCTTCTCAGATGGGCGGGAGCAGTACTTC
TRBV19	TRBD2	few	TRBJ2-1	CASRHRSGVSNEQFF	TGTGCCAGTAGGCATAGGAGCGGGGTATCGAATGAGCAGTTCTTC
TRBV4-1	-	-	TRBJ2-3	CASSQASGQSTDTQYF	TGCGCCAGCAGCCAAGCGTCCGGACAGAGCACAGATACGCAGTATTTT
TRBV7-3	TRBD1	few	TRBJ1-1	CASSSTPDRGGTEAFF	TGTGCCAGCAGCTCCACTCCGGACAGGGGTGGAACTGAAGCTTTCTTT
TRBV28	-	few	TRBJ2-3	CASKGGFLTDTQYF	TGTGCCAGCAAAGGAGGGTTCCTCACAGATACGCAGTATTTT
TRBV6-2/TRBV6-3	TRBD2	-	TRBJ2-1	CASSRSGRQFF	TGTGCCAGCAGTCGTAGCGGGCGGCAGTTCTTC
TRBV12-3/TRBV12-4	-	-	TRBJ1-3	CASSTGQSSSGNTIYF	TGTGCCAGCAGTACTGGACAGTCTAGCTCTGGAAACACCATATATTTT
TRBV7-8	-	few	TRBJ2-6	CASSLAPLPGVGSSGANVLTF	TGTGCCAGCAGCTTAGCCCCTCTCCCGGGAGTAGGGTCCTCTGGGGCCAACGTCCTGACTTTC
TRBV15	-	-	TRBJ1-6	CATSRDRVKNSPLHF	TGTGCCACCAGCAGAGACAGGGTCAAAAACTCACCCCTCCACTTT
TRBV5-6	TRBD1	few	TRBJ2-5	CASSTTGKGWQETQYF	TGTGCCAGCAGCACGACAGGGAAGGGATGGCAAGAGACCCAGTACTTC
TRBV3-1	-	-	TRBJ1-2	CASSQGGANNYGYTF	TGTGCCAGCAGCCAAGGGGGGGCGAATAACTATGGCTACACCTTC